These T cell receptor beta chains were read from a single sample in a study of T cell changes during pregnancy in multiple sclerosis. Assay: immunoSEQ multiplex PCR; the TCRdb copy retains only in-frame clones and omits some. The table shows 20,000 to 25,000 clones, with 85% occurring only once. Sequences were derived from CD8+ T cells from peripheral blood mononuclear cells, sampled before pregnancy. These receptors originate from a female donor with multiple sclerosis, enrolled in a pregnancy study. Each CDR3 is given with its conserved first and last residue. The order of the fields is V gene, clone size, J gene, D gene, CDR3 length, CDR3 protein, CDR3 DNA. A D gene is named only where the DNA matches it firmly. Clone size is shown for a subset of rows, as once, few, many or a class of expanded clone.

>TRBV5-4|NA|TRBJ1-1|NA|12
CASSLWTNEAFF
TGTGCCAGCAGCTTGTGGACAAATGAAGCTTTCTTT
>TRBV29-1|NA|TRBJ1-5|TRBD1|13
CSVSGQGDQPQHF
TGCAGCGTTTCTGGACAGGGGGATCAGCCCCAGCATTTT
>TRBV30|few|TRBJ2-3|NA|15
CAWRGAGGNTDTQYF
TGTGCCTGGAGAGGAGCAGGGGGGAACACAGATACGCAGTATTTT
>TRBV5-4|NA|TRBJ2-1|TRBD2|15
CASSEITSGRNEQFF
TGTGCCAGCAGCGAAATTACTAGCGGGAGAAATGAGCAGTTCTTC
>TRBV27|NA|TRBJ2-7|TRBD1|14
CASSLDRGRNEQYF
TGTGCCAGCAGTTTAGACAGGGGGCGAAACGAGCAGTACTTC
>TRBV5-5|NA|TRBJ2-7|NA|12
CASSLQVNEQYF
TGTGCCAGCAGCTTGCAGGTAAACGAGCAGTACTTC
>TRBV9|NA|TRBJ2-1|TRBD2|16
CASSVELAGANNEQFF
TGTGCCAGCAGCGTTGAACTAGCGGGAGCCAACAATGAGCAGTTCTTC
>TRBV7-2|NA|TRBJ2-1|NA|17
CASSLGEGVTSFNEQFF
TGTGCCAGCAGCTTGGGGGAGGGGGTTACTAGCTTCAATGAGCAGTTCTTC
>TRBV2|NA|TRBJ2-1|TRBD2|15
CASRRPGTSRNEQFF
TGTGCCAGCAGACGTCCCGGGACTAGTCGCAATGAGCAGTTCTTC
>TRBV6-1|medium-sized|TRBJ2-3|NA|14
CASSEAEEVGTQYF
TGTGCCAGCAGTGAAGCGGAGGAGGTTGGTACGCAGTATTTT
>TRBV5-1|NA|TRBJ1-1|NA|16
CASSLAGVGPNTEAFF
TGCGCCAGCAGCTTGGCCGGTGTGGGGCCGAACACTGAAGCTTTCTTT
>TRBV7-9|NA|TRBJ2-2|TRBD1|16
CASSFTGTGPRGELFF
TGTGCCAGCAGCTTCACTGGGACAGGGCCACGCGGGGAGCTGTTTTTT
>TRBV2|NA|TRBJ2-7|TRBD2|13
CASSLAGGSEQYF
TGTGCCAGCAGCCTAGCGGGAGGGAGCGAGCAGTACTTC
>TRBV28|NA|TRBJ2-2|TRBD2|15
CASSLLLAGVGELFF
TGTGCCAGCAGTTTATTACTAGCGGGAGTCGGGGAGCTGTTTTTT
>TRBV19|NA|TRBJ2-7|NA|13
CASSIQGGYEQYF
TGTGCCAGTAGTATTCAGGGGGGCTACGAGCAGTACTTC
>TRBV29-1|NA|TRBJ2-7|TRBD1|15
CSVEGGGTGDYEQYF
TGCAGCGTTGAAGGTGGGGGGACAGGGGACTACGAGCAGTACTTC
>TRBV28|NA|TRBJ1-1|NA|13
CASSFAGGTEAFF
TGTGCCAGCAGTTTTGCGGGGGGCACTGAAGCTTTCTTT
>TRBV6-5|NA|TRBJ2-7|NA|14
CASRPGLAHYEQYF
TGTGCCAGCAGGCCCGGCCTAGCACACTACGAGCAGTACTTC
>TRBV9|NA|TRBJ2-1|TRBD2|15
CASSVSGSSYNEQFF
TGTGCCAGCAGCGTAAGCGGGAGCTCCTACAATGAGCAGTTCTTC
>TRBV28|NA|TRBJ2-4|TRBD2|21
CASSLSRLGLAGGLAKNIQYF
TGTGCCAGCAGTTTAAGTCGTCTGGGGCTAGCGGGAGGACTAGCCAAAAACATTCAGTACTTC
>TRBV7-9|NA|TRBJ2-2|NA|17
CASSLAGPGRNTGELFF
TGTGCCAGCAGCTTAGCGGGGCCAGGCCGGAACACCGGGGAGCTGTTTTTT
>TRBV9|NA|TRBJ2-3|TRBD2|20
CASSVERWGLAGPSTDTQYF
TGTGCCAGCAGCGTAGAGAGATGGGGCCTAGCGGGACCTAGCACAGATACGCAGTATTTT
>TRBV6-4|NA|TRBJ2-2|TRBD2|16
CASSVGLAGGTGELFF
TGTGCCAGCAGTGTGGGACTAGCGGGCGGCACCGGGGAGCTGTTTTTT
>TRBV10-2|NA|TRBJ2-7|NA|14
CASRSQAPSYEQYF
TGCGCCAGTCGTTCACAGGCTCCTTCCTACGAGCAGTACTTC
>TRBV6-1|NA|TRBJ2-3|TRBD1|15
CASSEGQGAADTQYF
TGTGCCAGCAGTGAAGGCCAGGGGGCGGCAGATACGCAGTATTTT
>TRBV28|few|TRBJ2-3|TRBD2|16
CASSLLLAVSTDTQYF
TGTGCCAGCAGTTTACTACTAGCGGTTAGCACAGATACGCAGTATTTT
>TRBV5-1|NA|TRBJ2-3|NA|17
CASSLAGTGWDTDTQYF
TGCGCCAGCAGCTTGGCAGGAACAGGGTGGGATACAGATACGCAGTATTTT
>TRBV5-4|NA|TRBJ2-7|TRBD2|15
CASSSGLAGVDEQYF
TGTGCCAGCAGCTCGGGACTAGCGGGAGTCGACGAGCAGTACTTC
>TRBV21-1|NA|TRBJ2-7|NA|13
CASSKQGGYEQYF
TGTGCCAGCAGCAAACAGGGGGGCTACGAGCAGTACTTC
>TRBV28|once|TRBJ1-4|TRBD1|15
CASSPQTGGYEKLFF
TGTGCCAGCAGTCCACAGACAGGGGGATATGAAAAACTGTTTTTT
>TRBV7-9|NA|TRBJ2-1|NA|15
CASSMSLGVNNEQFF
TGTGCCAGCAGTATGTCTCTAGGGGTCAACAATGAGCAGTTCTTC
>TRBV4-1|NA|TRBJ2-7|TRBD2|16
CASSLLAGASLDEQYF
TGCGCCAGCAGCCTTCTCGCGGGAGCTTCTCTGGACGAGCAGTACTTC
>TRBV19|NA|TRBJ1-5|NA|15
CASMAGLVGNQPQHF
TGTGCCAGTATGGCAGGGCTTGTCGGCAATCAGCCCCAGCATTTT
>TRBV9|few|TRBJ2-1|TRBD2|15
CASSSRGAGDHEQFF
TGTGCCAGCAGCTCCCGAGGAGCGGGAGACCATGAGCAGTTCTTC
>TRBV6-4|NA|TRBJ2-3|TRBD2|15
CASSDRAGVQDTQYF
TGTGCCAGCAGCGACAGAGCGGGAGTACAAGATACGCAGTATTTT
>TRBV5-1|NA|TRBJ2-7|TRBD1|14
CASSPGTGGDEQYF
TGCGCCAGCAGCCCGGGGACAGGGGGCGACGAGCAGTACTTC
>TRBV19|NA|TRBJ2-7|NA|15
CASSIGSTVAYEQYF
TGTGCCAGTAGTATAGGGAGTACGGTCGCCTACGAGCAGTACTTC
>TRBV4-1|NA|TRBJ1-2|NA|15
CASSQERGGWYGYTF
TGCGCCAGCAGCCAAGAGCGAGGGGGATGGTATGGCTACACCTTC
>TRBV9|once|TRBJ2-2|NA|14
CASSVMEDTGELFF
TGTGCCAGCAGCGTAATGGAGGACACCGGGGAGCTGTTTTTT
>TRBV27|NA|TRBJ2-7|TRBD2|16
CASSSGTSVLSYEQYF
TGTGCCAGCAGTTCGGGGACTAGCGTGTTATCCTACGAGCAGTACTTC
>TRBV7-2|NA|TRBJ1-5|NA|16
CASSFAGWVGNQPQHF
TGTGCCAGCAGCTTTGCAGGGTGGGTTGGCAATCAGCCCCAGCATTTT
>TRBV28|NA|TRBJ2-7|TRBD2|18
CASSFPTRTSGQAYEQYF
TGTGCCAGCAGTTTCCCCACAAGGACTAGCGGGCAAGCCTACGAGCAGTACTTC
>TRBV28|NA|TRBJ1-1|NA|14
CASSSQFMNTEAFF
TGTGCCAGCAGTTCACAGTTCATGAACACTGAAGCTTTCTTT
>TRBV9|NA|TRBJ2-5|TRBD1|14
CASSATGDGETQYF
TGTGCCAGCAGCGCCACAGGGGACGGAGAGACCCAGTACTTC
>TRBV27|NA|TRBJ1-1|TRBD1|13
CASSYGQGIEAFF
TGTGCCAGCAGCTACGGACAGGGCATTGAAGCTTTCTTT
>TRBV9|NA|TRBJ2-3|NA|17
CASSVWDSGEYTDTQYF
TGTGCCAGCAGCGTCTGGGACTCGGGGGAATACACAGATACGCAGTATTTT